These T cell receptor beta chains were read from a single sample in a study of cytotoxic CD8 clonotypes in ibrutinib-treated CLL. TCRdb's table, derived via immunoSEQ multiplex PCR, lists solely in-frame clones and lacks some. Of approximately 330,000 clones in the sample, 80% were seen once. The starting material was PBMCs, obtained before ibrutinib treatment. These receptor sequences come from a human donor with chronic lymphocytic leukemia. CDR3s include the opening cysteine and the closing phenylalanine or tryptophan. The D gene is left open where the match is weak. Clone size, where shown, is once, few, many, or a class for clones that have expanded.

V: TRBV7-7
D: -
J: TRBJ2-5
size: -
CDR3: CASSPGRETQYF
DNA: TGTGCTAGCAGTCCGGGAAGAGAGACCCAGTACTTC

V: TRBV5-6
D: -
J: TRBJ2-3
size: once
CDR3: CASSFLVAQNSTDTQYF
DNA: TGTGCCAGCAGCTTCCTGGTAGCCCAAAATAGCACAGATACGCAGTATTTT

V: TRBV28
D: -
J: TRBJ2-3
size: -
CDR3: CASSLVGEAPRTDTQYF
DNA: TGTGCCAGCAGTTTAGTAGGCGAGGCCCCCCGGACAGATACGCAGTATTTT

V: TRBV2
D: -
J: TRBJ1-2
size: few
CDR3: CASSVQGGYGYTF
DNA: TGTGCCAGCAGTGTGCAGGGTGGGTATGGCTACACCTTC

V: TRBV7-9
D: TRBD2
J: TRBJ2-1
size: -
CDR3: CASSLGGSGGYNEQFF
DNA: TGTGCCAGCAGCTTAGGTGGTAGCGGGGGGTACAATGAGCAGTTCTTC

V: TRBV4-2
D: -
J: TRBJ2-7
size: -
CDR3: CASSQDLEAEEYF
DNA: TGTGCCAGCAGCCAAGATCTGGAGGCCGAGGAGTACTTC

V: TRBV30
D: -
J: TRBJ1-5
size: -
CDR3: CAWSVIFGSQHF
DNA: TGTGCCTGGAGTGTAATTTTCGGTTCCCAGCATTTT

V: TRBV28
D: TRBD2
J: TRBJ2-1
size: -
CDR3: CASSRLAGGWYEQFF
DNA: TGTGCCAGCAGTCGACTAGCGGGAGGTTGGTATGAGCAGTTCTTC

V: TRBV9
D: TRBD2
J: TRBJ2-3
size: -
CDR3: CASSVRTSGTGITDTQYF
DNA: TGTGCCAGCAGCGTCCGGACTAGCGGGACAGGGATCACAGATACGCAGTATTTT

V: TRBV30
D: -
J: TRBJ2-2
size: few
CDR3: CAWSVRELGELFF
DNA: TGTGCCTGGAGTGTACGAGAACTCGGGGAGCTGTTTTTT

V: TRBV7-9
D: -
J: TRBJ1-3
size: -
CDR3: CASSSLIPETSGNTIYF
DNA: TGTGCCAGCAGCTCCCTGATCCCCGAGACCTCTGGAAACACCATATATTTT

V: TRBV6-1
D: TRBD2
J: TRBJ2-7
size: -
CDR3: CASSERRGLAGTYEQYF
DNA: TGTGCCAGCAGTGAAAGGCGAGGACTAGCGGGAACCTACGAGCAGTACTTC

V: TRBV11-2
D: -
J: TRBJ2-1
size: -
CDR3: CASSYQTGQRNNEQFF
DNA: TGTGCCAGCAGTTACCAAACCGGGCAAAGGAACAATGAGCAGTTCTTC

V: TRBV2
D: -
J: TRBJ2-5
size: few
CDR3: CASSVDKQETQYF
DNA: TGTGCCAGCAGTGTGGACAAACAAGAGACCCAGTACTTC

V: TRBV30
D: -
J: TRBJ1-4
size: once
CDR3: CAWSGGRNEKLFF
DNA: TGTGCCTGGAGTGGAGGGAGGAATGAAAAACTGTTTTTT

V: TRBV13
D: -
J: TRBJ1-1
size: -
CDR3: CASTLPWTSKNTEAFF
DNA: TGTGCCAGCACCCTCCCATGGACTTCTAAGAACACTGAAGCTTTCTTT

V: TRBV30
D: TRBD2
J: TRBJ2-1
size: -
CDR3: CAWTSGSSYNEQFF
DNA: TGTGCCTGGACTAGCGGGAGCTCCTACAATGAGCAGTTCTTC

V: TRBV6-5
D: TRBD1
J: TRBJ2-7
size: -
CDR3: CASSYSPKGQDYEQYF
DNA: TGTGCCAGCAGTTACTCGCCCAAGGGACAGGACTACGAGCAGTACTTC

V: TRBV7-8
D: TRBD1
J: TRBJ2-7
size: -
CDR3: CASSFAPGQGNKQYF
DNA: TGTGCCAGCAGCTTTGCGCCGGGACAGGGGAATAAGCAGTACTTC

V: TRBV4-3
D: -
J: TRBJ2-1
size: -
CDR3: CASTSSPSVHLGEQFF
DNA: TGCGCCAGCACTAGTTCCCCTAGTGTACATTTAGGTGAGCAGTTCTTC

V: TRBV5-6
D: -
J: TRBJ2-7
size: -
CDR3: CASSPGPGTGYEQYF
DNA: TGTGCCAGCAGCCCCGGGCCCGGGACGGGATACGAGCAGTACTTC

V: TRBV18
D: -
J: TRBJ2-2
size: -
CDR3: CASSPGGPNTGELFF
DNA: TGTGCCAGCTCACCGGGGGGACCGAACACCGGGGAGCTGTTTTTT

V: TRBV28
D: TRBD1
J: TRBJ2-7
size: -
CDR3: CASNPSGGMAYEQYF
DNA: TGTGCCAGCAACCCCTCAGGGGGAATGGCCTACGAGCAGTACTTC

V: TRBV7-6
D: -
J: TRBJ2-7
size: -
CDR3: CASSLEPTWAYEQYF
DNA: TGTGCCAGCAGCTTAGAACCAACCTGGGCCTACGAGCAGTACTTC

V: TRBV29-1
D: TRBD2
J: TRBJ2-1
size: once
CDR3: CSAAPSGTYNEQFF
DNA: TGCAGCGCCGCCCCTAGCGGGACGTACAATGAGCAGTTCTTC

V: TRBV30
D: -
J: TRBJ1-3
size: -
CDR3: CAWSIHRDGNTIYF
DNA: TGTGCCTGGAGTATCCACAGGGATGGAAACACCATATATTTT

V: TRBV2
D: -
J: TRBJ1-2
size: -
CDR3: CASTETPYGYTF
DNA: TGTGCCAGCACGGAGACGCCCTATGGCTACACCTTC

V: TRBV9
D: -
J: TRBJ1-1
size: -
CDR3: CASSVAGFLLVNTEAFF
DNA: TGTGCCAGCAGCGTAGCTGGGTTCTTGTTGGTCAACACTGAAGCTTTCTTT

V: TRBV6-5
D: -
J: TRBJ1-2
size: -
CDR3: CASSYSNTDYGYTF
DNA: TGTGCCAGCAGTTACTCTAACACTGACTATGGCTACACCTTC

V: TRBV4-2
D: -
J: TRBJ1-1
size: -
CDR3: CASSQEENLNTEAFF
DNA: TGTGCCAGCAGCCAAGAAGAGAATCTGAACACTGAAGCTTTCTTT

V: TRBV27
D: -
J: TRBJ2-3
size: -
CDR3: CASSLRWDGDTQYF
DNA: TGTGCCAGCAGTTTAAGGTGGGACGGAGATACGCAGTATTTT

V: TRBV7-2
D: -
J: TRBJ1-5
size: few
CDR3: CASSLVLLNQPQHF
DNA: TGTGCCAGCAGCTTAGTTCTGCTCAATCAGCCCCAGCATTTT

V: TRBV9
D: TRBD1
J: TRBJ1-5
size: once
CDR3: CASSAGTGGWNQPQHF
DNA: TGTGCCAGCAGCGCCGGGACAGGGGGCTGGAATCAGCCCCAGCATTTT

V: TRBV15
D: -
J: TRBJ1-2
size: -
CDR3: CATSRGTAPHYGYTF
DNA: TGTGCCACCAGCAGAGGAACAGCACCCCACTATGGCTACACCTTC

V: TRBV11-2
D: -
J: TRBJ2-7
size: -
CDR3: CASSGHYEQYF
DNA: TGTGCCAGCAGCGGACACTACGAGCAGTACTTC

V: TRBV10-3
D: -
J: TRBJ2-7
size: -
CDR3: CAISEWMGRASYEQYF
DNA: TGTGCCATCAGTGAGTGGATGGGGCGGGCCTCCTACGAGCAGTACTTC

V: TRBV4-1
D: -
J: TRBJ2-3
size: -
CDR3: CASSQVTQAGTDTQYF
DNA: TGCGCCAGCAGCCAAGTCACACAGGCGGGCACAGATACGCAGTATTTT

V: TRBV5-1
D: TRBD2
J: TRBJ2-1
size: -
CDR3: CASSLAGTSGPPEQFF
DNA: TGCGCCAGCAGCTTGGCCGGGACTAGCGGGCCCCCGGAGCAGTTCTTC

V: TRBV6-1
D: -
J: TRBJ1-5
size: few
CDR3: CASDNRDAYQPQHF
DNA: TGTGCCAGCGACAACCGGGACGCCTATCAGCCCCAGCATTTT

V: TRBV30
D: -
J: TRBJ1-5
size: -
CDR3: CAWSQSPGPQPQHF
DNA: TGTGCCTGGAGTCAAAGTCCAGGGCCCCAGCCCCAGCATTTT

V: TRBV4-3
D: -
J: TRBJ2-1
size: few
CDR3: CASSQEGEDEQFF
DNA: TGCGCCAGCAGCCAAGAAGGAGAGGATGAGCAGTTCTTC

V: TRBV7-3
D: TRBD2
J: TRBJ2-1
size: -
CDR3: CASSPGLGSHEQFF
DNA: TGTGCCAGCAGCCCCGGACTAGGTTCCCATGAGCAGTTCTTC

V: TRBV20-1
D: -
J: TRBJ2-5
size: few
CDR3: CSAPQLETQYF
DNA: TGCAGTGCACCTCAATTGGAGACCCAGTACTTC

V: TRBV6-6
D: -
J: TRBJ1-5
size: -
CDR3: CASRGVYSNQPQHF
DNA: TGTGCCAGCAGGGGTGTATATAGCAATCAGCCCCAGCATTTT

V: TRBV13
D: -
J: TRBJ1-1
size: -
CDR3: CASSLPGRTNTEAFF
DNA: TGTGCCAGCAGCCTCCCCGGACGGACGAACACTGAAGCTTTCTTT

V: TRBV9
D: TRBD2
J: TRBJ2-7
size: -
CDR3: CASSPGTSGSYEQYF
DNA: TGTGCCAGCAGCCCAGGGACTAGCGGGAGCTACGAGCAGTACTTC

V: TRBV9
D: -
J: TRBJ1-4
size: once
CDR3: CASSRGIGEKLFF
DNA: TGTGCCAGCAGCCGTGGTATAGGTGAAAAACTGTTTTTT

V: TRBV4-3
D: -
J: TRBJ2-7
size: -
CDR3: CASSQGGGTYEQYF
DNA: TGCGCCAGCAGCCAAGGCGGCGGGACCTACGAGCAGTACTTC